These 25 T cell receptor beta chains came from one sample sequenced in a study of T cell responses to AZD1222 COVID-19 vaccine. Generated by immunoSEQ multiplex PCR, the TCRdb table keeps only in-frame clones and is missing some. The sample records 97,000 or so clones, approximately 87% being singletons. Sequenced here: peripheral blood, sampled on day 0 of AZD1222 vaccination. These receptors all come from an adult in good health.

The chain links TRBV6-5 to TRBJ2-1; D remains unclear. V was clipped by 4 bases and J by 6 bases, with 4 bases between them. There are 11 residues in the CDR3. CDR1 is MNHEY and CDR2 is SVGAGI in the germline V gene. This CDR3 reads CASSLTNEQFF. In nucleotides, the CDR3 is TGTGCCAGCAGTTTAACCAATGAGCAGTTCTTC.

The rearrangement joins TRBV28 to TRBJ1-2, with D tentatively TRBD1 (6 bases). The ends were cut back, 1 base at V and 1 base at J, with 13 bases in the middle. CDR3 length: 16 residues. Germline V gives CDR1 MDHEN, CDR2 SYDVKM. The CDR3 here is CASSLSTGTINYGYTF. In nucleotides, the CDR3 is TGTGCCAGCAGTTTATCCACAGGGACTATTAACTATGGCTACACCTTC.

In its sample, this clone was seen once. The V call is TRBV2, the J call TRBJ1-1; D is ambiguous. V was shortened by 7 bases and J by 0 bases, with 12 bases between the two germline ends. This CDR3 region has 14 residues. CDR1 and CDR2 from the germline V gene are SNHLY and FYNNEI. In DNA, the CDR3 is TGTGCCAGCAACCTACAGTCCATGAACACTGAAGCTTTCTTT. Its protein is CASNLQSMNTEAFF.

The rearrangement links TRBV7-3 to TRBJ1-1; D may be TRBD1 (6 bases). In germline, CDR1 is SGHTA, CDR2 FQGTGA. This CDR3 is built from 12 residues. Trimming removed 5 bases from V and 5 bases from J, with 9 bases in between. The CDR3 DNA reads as TGTGCCAGCAGCCGAGGGGGGACTGAAGCTTTCTTT. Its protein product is CASSRGGTEAFF. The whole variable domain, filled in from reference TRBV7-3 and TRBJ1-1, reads GAGVSQTPSNKVTEKGKYVELRCDPISGHTALYWYRQSLGQGPEFLIYFQGTGAADDSGLPNDRFFAVRPEGSVSTLKIQRTERGDSAVYLCASSRGGTEAFFGQGTRLTVV.

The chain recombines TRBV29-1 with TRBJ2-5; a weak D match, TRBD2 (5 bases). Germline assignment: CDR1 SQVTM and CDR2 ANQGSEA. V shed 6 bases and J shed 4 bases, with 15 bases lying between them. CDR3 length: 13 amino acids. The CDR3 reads CSVVASKVETQYF. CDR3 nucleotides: TGCAGCGTAGTAGCGTCGAAAGTAGAGACCCAGTACTTC.

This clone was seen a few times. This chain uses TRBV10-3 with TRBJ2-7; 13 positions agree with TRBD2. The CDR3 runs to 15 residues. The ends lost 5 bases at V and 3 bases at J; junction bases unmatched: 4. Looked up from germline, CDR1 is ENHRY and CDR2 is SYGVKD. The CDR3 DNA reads TGTGCCATCAGTAGGACTAGCGGGAGAGACTACGAGCAGTACTTC. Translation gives CAISRTSGRDYEQYF.

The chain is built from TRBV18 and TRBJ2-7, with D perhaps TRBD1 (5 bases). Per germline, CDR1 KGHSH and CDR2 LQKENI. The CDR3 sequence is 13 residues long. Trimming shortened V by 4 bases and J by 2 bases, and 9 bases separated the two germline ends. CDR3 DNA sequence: TGTGCCAGCTCACGGGGCAGTCCCTACGAGCAGTACTTC. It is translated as CASSRGSPYEQYF.

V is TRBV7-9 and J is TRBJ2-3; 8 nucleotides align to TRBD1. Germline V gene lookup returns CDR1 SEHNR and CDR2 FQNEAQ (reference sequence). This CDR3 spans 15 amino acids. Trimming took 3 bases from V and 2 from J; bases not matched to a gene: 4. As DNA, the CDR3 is TGTGCCAGCAGCTTCGGGACAGGCGCCACAGATACGCAGTATTTT. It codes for CASSFGTGATDTQYF.

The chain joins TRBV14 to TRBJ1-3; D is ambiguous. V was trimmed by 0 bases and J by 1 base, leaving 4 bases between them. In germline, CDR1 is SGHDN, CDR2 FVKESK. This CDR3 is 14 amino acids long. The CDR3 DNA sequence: TGTGCCAGCAGCCAAGAAGTTTCTGGAAACACCATATATTTT. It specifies CASSQEVSGNTIYF. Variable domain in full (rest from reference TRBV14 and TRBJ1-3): EAGVTQFPSHSVIEKGQTVTLRCDPISGHDNLYWYRRVMGKEIKFLLHFVKESKQDESGMPNNRFLAERTGGTYSTLKVQPAELEDSGVYFCASSQEVSGNTIYFGEGSWLTVV.

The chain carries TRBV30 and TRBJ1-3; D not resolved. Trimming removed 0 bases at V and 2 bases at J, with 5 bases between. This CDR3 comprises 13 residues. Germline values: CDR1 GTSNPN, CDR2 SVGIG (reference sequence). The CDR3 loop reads CAWSVFAGNTIYF. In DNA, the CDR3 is TGTGCCTGGAGTGTATTCGCTGGAAACACCATATATTTT.

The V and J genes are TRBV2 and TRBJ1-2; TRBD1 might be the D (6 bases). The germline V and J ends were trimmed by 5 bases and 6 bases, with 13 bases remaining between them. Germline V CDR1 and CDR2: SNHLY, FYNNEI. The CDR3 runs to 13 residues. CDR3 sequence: CASSFTGRDGYTF. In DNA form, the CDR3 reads TGTGCCAGCAGTTTTACAGGGAGGGATGGCTACACCTTC.

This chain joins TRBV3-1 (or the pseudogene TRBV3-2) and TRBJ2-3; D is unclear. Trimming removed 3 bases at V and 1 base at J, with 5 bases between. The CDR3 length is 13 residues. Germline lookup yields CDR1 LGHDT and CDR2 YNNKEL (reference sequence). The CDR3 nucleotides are TGTGCCAGCAGCCAGCCCGGCACAGATACGCAGTATTTT. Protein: CASSQPGTDTQYF.

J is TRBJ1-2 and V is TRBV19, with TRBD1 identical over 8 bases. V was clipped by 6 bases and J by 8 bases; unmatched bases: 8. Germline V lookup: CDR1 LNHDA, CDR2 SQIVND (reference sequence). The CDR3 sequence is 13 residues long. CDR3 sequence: CASRSTTGEGYTF. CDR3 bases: TGTGCCAGTAGGAGCACGACAGGGGAAGGCTACACCTTC. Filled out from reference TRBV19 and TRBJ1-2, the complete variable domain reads DGGITQSPKYLFRKEGQNVTLSCEQNLNHDAMYWYRQDPGQGLRLIYYSQIVNDFQKGDIAEGYSVSREKKESFPLTVTSAQKNPTAFYLCASRSTTGEGYTFGSGTRLTVV.

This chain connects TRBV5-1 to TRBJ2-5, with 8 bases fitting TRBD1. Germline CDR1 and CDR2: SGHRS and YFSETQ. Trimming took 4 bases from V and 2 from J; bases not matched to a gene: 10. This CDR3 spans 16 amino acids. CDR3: CASSISGQANQETQYF. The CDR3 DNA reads TGCGCCAGCAGCATATCGGGACAGGCTAATCAAGAGACCCAGTACTTC. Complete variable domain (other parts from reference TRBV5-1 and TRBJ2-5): KAGVTQTPRYLIKTRGQQVTLSCSPISGHRSVSWYQQTPGQGLQFLFEYFSETQRNKGNFPGRFSGRQFSNSRSEMNVSTLELGDSALYLCASSISGQANQETQYFGPGTRLLVL.

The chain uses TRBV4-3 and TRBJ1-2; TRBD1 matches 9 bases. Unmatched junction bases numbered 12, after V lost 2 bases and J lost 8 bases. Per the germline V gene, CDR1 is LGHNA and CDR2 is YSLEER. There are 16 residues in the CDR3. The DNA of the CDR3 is TGCGCCAGCAGCCAATCCTATGCCGGGACAGGGTCCGGCTACACCTTC. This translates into CASSQSYAGTGSGYTF.

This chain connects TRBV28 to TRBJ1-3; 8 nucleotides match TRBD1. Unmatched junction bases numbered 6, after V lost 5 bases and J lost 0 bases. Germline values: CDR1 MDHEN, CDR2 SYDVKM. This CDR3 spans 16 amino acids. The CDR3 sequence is CASSPRTGSSGNTIYF. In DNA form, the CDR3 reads TGTGCCAGCAGTCCAAGGACAGGGTCCTCTGGAAACACCATATATTTT.

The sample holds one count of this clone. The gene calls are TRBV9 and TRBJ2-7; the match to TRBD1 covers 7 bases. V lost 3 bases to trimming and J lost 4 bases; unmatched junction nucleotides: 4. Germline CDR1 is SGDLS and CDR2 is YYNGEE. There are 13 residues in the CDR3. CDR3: CASSGDRPYEQYF. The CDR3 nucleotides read TGTGCCAGCAGCGGGGACAGACCATACGAGCAGTACTTC.

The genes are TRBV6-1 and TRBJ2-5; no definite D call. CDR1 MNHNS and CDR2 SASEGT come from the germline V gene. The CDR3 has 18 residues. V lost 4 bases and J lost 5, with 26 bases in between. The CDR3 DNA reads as TGTGCCAGCAGTGCGTTAGAAGGAGACTCACTTGTTGGGGAGACCCAGTACTTC. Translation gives CASSALEGDSLVGETQYF.

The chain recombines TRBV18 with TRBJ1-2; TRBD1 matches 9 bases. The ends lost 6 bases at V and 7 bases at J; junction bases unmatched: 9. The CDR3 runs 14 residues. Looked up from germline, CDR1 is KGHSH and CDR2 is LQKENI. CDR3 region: CASSRDRVEFGYTF. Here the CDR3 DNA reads TGTGCCAGCTCTCGGGACAGGGTCGAATTTGGCTACACCTTC.

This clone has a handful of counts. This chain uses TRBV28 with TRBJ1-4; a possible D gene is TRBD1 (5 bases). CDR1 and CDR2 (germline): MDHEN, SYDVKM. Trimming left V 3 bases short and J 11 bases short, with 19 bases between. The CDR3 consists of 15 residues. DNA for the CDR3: TGTGCCAGCAGTTTCGTGGGGGAGTTAATGAGTAAACTGTTTTTT. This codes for CASSFVGELMSKLFF.

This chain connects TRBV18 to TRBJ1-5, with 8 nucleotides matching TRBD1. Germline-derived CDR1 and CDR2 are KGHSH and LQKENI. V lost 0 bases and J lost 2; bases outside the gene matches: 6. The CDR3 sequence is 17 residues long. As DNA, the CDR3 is TGTGCCAGCTCACCACCGACAGGACAGGGCCGCAATCAGCCCCAGCATTTT. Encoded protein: CASSPPTGQGRNQPQHF.

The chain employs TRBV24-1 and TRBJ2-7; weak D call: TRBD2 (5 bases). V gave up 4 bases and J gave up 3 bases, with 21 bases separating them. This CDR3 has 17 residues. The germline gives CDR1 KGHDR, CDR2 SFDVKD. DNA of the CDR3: TGTGCCACCAGTGACCAGGCCCCGGGGAAAGCTAACTACGAGCAGTACTTC. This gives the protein CATSDQAPGKANYEQYF.

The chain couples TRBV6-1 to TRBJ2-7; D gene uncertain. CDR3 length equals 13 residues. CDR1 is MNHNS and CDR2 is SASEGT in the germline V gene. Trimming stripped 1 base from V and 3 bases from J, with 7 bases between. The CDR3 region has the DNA TGTGCCAGCAGTGAAGTCAAGGGCTACGAGCAGTACTTC. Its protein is CASSEVKGYEQYF.

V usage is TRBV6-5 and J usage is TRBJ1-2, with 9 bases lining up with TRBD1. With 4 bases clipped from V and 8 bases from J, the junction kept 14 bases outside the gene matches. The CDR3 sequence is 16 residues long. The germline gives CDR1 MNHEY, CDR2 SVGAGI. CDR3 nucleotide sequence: TGTGCCAGCAGTTCGAGACCCGGGACAGGGTCGAAAGGCTACACCTTC. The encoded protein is CASSSRPGTGSKGYTF.

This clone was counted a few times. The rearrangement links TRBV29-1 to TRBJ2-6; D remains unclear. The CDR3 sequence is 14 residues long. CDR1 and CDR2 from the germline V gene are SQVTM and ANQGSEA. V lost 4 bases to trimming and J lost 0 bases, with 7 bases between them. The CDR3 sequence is CSVGEPSGANVLTF. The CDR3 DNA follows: TGCAGCGTTGGCGAACCCTCTGGGGCCAACGTCCTGACTTTC.